This T cell receptor (beta chain) was recovered during a study of T cell responses to AZD1222 COVID-19 vaccine. Notes on the study in general: Donors skewed white British and female; clonal diversity was possibly underestimated. Baseline seropositivity characterized only a handful of AZD1222 recipients. Within unmutated variant regions lay the reported targets of nearly half of spike-specific TCRs.

The table came from immunoSEQ multiplex PCR; TCRdb's copy has only in-frame clones and leaves some out. Found here are 45,000 to 65,000 clones, nearly 80% of them singletons; the top ten hold approximately 5.2%. As for this clone: Its antigen is unknown.

This receptor was identified in an adult who received the AZD1222 COVID-19 vaccine. The input for sequencing was peripheral blood, taken 28 days after the second AZD1222 dose.

This CDR3 reads CASSLGGSGNTIYF. The CDR3, as DNA: TGTGCCAGCAGCTTGGGAGGGTCTGGAAACACCATATATTTT. The chain combines TRBV5-5 with TRBJ1-3; D remains unclear. V gave up 0 bases and J gave up 1 base, with 5 bases separating them. This CDR3 has 14 residues. CDR1 is SGHKS and CDR2 is YYEKEE in the germline V gene (reference sequence).